This T cell receptor beta chain was recorded in a study of blood T cell repertoires in COVID-19. The CDR3 sequence is 14 residues long. Germline lookup yields CDR1 MDHEN and CDR2 SYDVKM. V was trimmed by 3 bases and J by 6 bases, leaving 12 bases between them. The repertoire was sequenced with immunoSEQ multiplex PCR; TCRdb's copy has only in-frame clones and lacks some. The sample includes roughly 440,000 clones, approximately 88% of them seen just once. This chain links TRBV28 with TRBJ1-5; D is unresolved. This sequence was found in a woman aged 45-65 years with COVID-19, enrolled during active disease. Specimen: peripheral blood. The DNA for the CDR3 is TGTGCCAGCAGTTTGAGGGATCGGGGTCAGCCCCAGCATTTT. It codes for CASSLRDRGQPQHF.